This T cell receptor beta chain comes out of a study of T-cell memory formation after mild COVID-19. V gave up 6 bases and J gave up 4 bases, with 22 bases separating them. CDR1 is DFQATT, CDR2 SNEGSKA, per germline (reference sequence). This CDR3 spans 17 amino acids. TCRdb called the 5' RACE reads again in MiXCR, with one record for every CDR3 protein. The data contain hundreds of thousands of distinct CDR3 sequences, less than 25% of them singletons. This sequence originates from an adult woman who had mild COVID-19 (a few samples of this study predate the infection). Cell type and time point are not known. Input material: PBMCs or a T cell subset sorted from them (not recorded which). The V gene is TRBV20-1, the J gene TRBJ2-6; D assignment may be TRBD1 or TRBD2 (6 bases each). The CDR3 protein is CSARTPGGSLGANVLTF. The CDR3 nucleotides are TGCAGTGCGAGAACGCCCGGGGGCTCTCTAGGGGCCAACGTCCTGACTTTC.